These 31 T cell receptor beta chains came from one sample sequenced in a study of blood T cell repertoires in COVID-19. Produced via immunoSEQ multiplex PCR; TCRdb's table is partial and in-frame only. The table includes a few hundred thousand clones, 70% to 90% detected once. Sequencing used PBMCs or T cells enriched from blood (not recorded which). All receptors come from a woman in her 30s who had recovered from COVID-19.

This clone is a singleton in its sample. The rearrangement joins TRBV11-2 to TRBJ1-2, with unresolved D. The V gene lost 4 bases and the J gene lost 4 bases, with 16 bases spanning the gap. The CDR3 has 15 residues. From germline, CDR1 is SGHAT and CDR2 FQNNGV. The CDR3 DNA reads TGTGCCAGCAGCTACAACCCGGGTACCGGCTATGGCTACACCTTC. It encodes CASSYNPGTGYGYTF.

V and J are TRBV18 and TRBJ1-2, with 9 bases that match TRBD1. V shed 4 bases, J shed 3 bases, and the junction held 6 bases outside the gene matches. The CDR3 covers 15 residues. The germline CDR1 and CDR2 sequences are KGHSH and LQKENI. CDR3 sequence reads: CASSQVDRGDYGYTF. CDR3 coding DNA: TGTGCCAGCTCACAAGTCGACAGGGGGGACTATGGCTACACCTTC.

The V gene is TRBV25-1, the J gene TRBJ2-7; 7 nucleotides line up with TRBD1. Germline-derived CDR1 and CDR2 are MGHDK and SYGVNS. Trimming removed 8 bases from V and 3 bases from J; junction bases left unmatched: 4. The length of the CDR3 is 12 residues. CDR3: CASLDRDYEQYF. The CDR3 region has the DNA TGTGCCAGCCTCGACAGGGACTACGAGCAGTACTTC.

The CDR3 loop reads CAWSLGDQPQHF. In DNA, the CDR3 is TGTGCCTGGAGTCTCGGAGATCAGCCCCAGCATTTT. This chain links TRBV30 with TRBJ1-5; D call uncertain. Trimming took off 2 bases at V and 5 bases at J, with 7 bases between the two ends. Germline loops: CDR1 GTSNPN, CDR2 SVGIG (reference sequence). This CDR3 has 12 residues.

The chain employs TRBV6-1 and TRBJ2-5; 8 nucleotides match TRBD2. Germline-derived CDR1 and CDR2 are MNHNS and SASEGT. Trimming removed 1 base from V and 5 bases from J; junction bases left unmatched: 6. CDR3 length: 15 amino acids. For the CDR3, the DNA is TGTGCCAGCAGTGAAGGGCTACTAGCGGAGGAGACCCAGTACTTC. It encodes CASSEGLLAEETQYF.

The rearrangement uses TRBV10-3 and TRBJ1-2; a weak D match, TRBD1 (6 bases). Germline loops: CDR1 ENHRY, CDR2 SYGVKD. The CDR3 is 14 residues long. The ends were cut back, 6 bases at V and 0 bases at J, with 11 bases in the middle. CDR3 coding DNA: TGTGCCATCAGCCAGGGGCCTCCTAACTATGGCTACACCTTC. Translated, it gives CAISQGPPNYGYTF.

This chain joins TRBV27 and TRBJ1-6; the D gene is possibly TRBD1 (5 bases). This CDR3 has 14 residues. V was trimmed by 6 bases and J by 9 bases, leaving 15 bases between them. Germline CDR1 MNHEY, CDR2 SMNVEV (reference sequence). The CDR3 DNA reads TGTGCCAGCAGCTTTCGGGGGAAGGGTTCACCCCTCCACTTT. It is translated as CASSFRGKGSPLHF.

The chain joins TRBV7-2 to TRBJ1-1; TRBD1 aligns across 8 bases. Germline loops: CDR1 SGHTA, CDR2 FQGNSA. This CDR3 spans 15 amino acids. V was pared by 2 bases and J by 5 bases, with 7 bases of the junction left unmatched. CDR3 in DNA: TGTGCCAGCAGCTTATTCTCAGGGGGCATTACTGAAGCTTTCTTT. Translation gives CASSLFSGGITEAFF.

The chain recombines TRBV5-1 with TRBJ2-5, with TRBD2 matching over 9 bases. The CDR3 is 14 amino acids. J gave up 5 bases and V 4 bases, and 6 bases lay outside the gene matches. CDR1 SGHRS and CDR2 YFSETQ come from the germline V gene. For the CDR3, the DNA is TGCGCCAGCAGCCTAGCGGGGTTCGGGGAGACCCAGTACTTC. This encodes CASSLAGFGETQYF.

The chain carries TRBV7-9 and TRBJ1-1; 7 bases align to TRBD1. CDR1 SEHNR and CDR2 FQNEAQ come from the germline V gene (reference sequence). V gave up 1 base and J gave up 1 base; unmatched junction bases: 6. This CDR3 spans 16 amino acids. CDR3 protein: CASSLGGGEGNTEAFF. CDR3 in DNA: TGTGCCAGCAGCTTAGGAGGGGGCGAGGGGAACACTGAAGCTTTCTTT.

The chain joins TRBV7-2 to TRBJ2-7, with a weak D call TRBD2 (5 bases). The CDR3 covers 14 residues. CDR1 SGHTA and CDR2 FQGNSA come from the germline V gene. Trimming cost V 3 bases and J 2 bases, with 11 bases left between them. CDR3 amino acids: CASSFGLRTYEQYF. Here the CDR3 DNA reads TGTGCCAGCAGCTTTGGACTGCGCACCTACGAGCAGTACTTC.

The gene calls are TRBV18 and TRBJ1-3; perhaps TRBD1 as D (5 bases). CDR3 length equals 15 residues. The germline V and J ends were trimmed by 0 bases and 2 bases, with 8 bases remaining between them. CDR1 and CDR2 from the germline V gene are KGHSH and LQKENI. CDR3 sequence: CASSPPRGAGNTIYF. For the CDR3, the DNA is TGTGCCAGCTCACCACCCCGGGGGGCTGGAAACACCATATATTTT.

The V and J genes are TRBV6-4 and TRBJ1-2; D remains unclear. Trimming took 2 bases from V and 8 from J, leaving 15 bases between them. CDR3 size: 14 residues. Germline CDR1 reads MRHNA; CDR2 reads SNTAGT. The CDR3 reads CASSDRRQVDGYTF. The CDR3 DNA sequence: TGTGCCAGCAGTGACAGGAGGCAGGTTGACGGCTACACCTTC.

The chain has TRBV5-5 and TRBJ1-1; 10 bases align to TRBD1. Germline V CDR1 and CDR2: SGHKS, YYEKEE (reference sequence). V shed 3 bases and J 0 bases; nucleotides not matched to a gene: 5. This CDR3 has 16 amino acids. CDR3 in amino acids: CASSSGQGVMNTEAFF. The CDR3 DNA sequence: TGTGCCAGCAGCTCCGGACAGGGGGTCATGAACACTGAAGCTTTCTTT.

In regard to this clone: This sample also contains other DNA sequences that code for the same CDR3. The chain carries TRBV27 and TRBJ1-1; D gene ambiguous. The V and J ends lost 0 bases and 1 base respectively, with 3 bases between them. Germline CDR1 MNHEY, CDR2 SMNVEV (reference sequence). The CDR3 runs to 13 residues. The CDR3 sequence: CASSLSRNTEAFF. The DNA for the CDR3 is TGTGCCAGCAGTTTATCGAGGAACACTGAAGCTTTCTTT.

The chain links TRBV29-1 to TRBJ1-1, with a tentative D call TRBD1 (5 bases). CDR3 length equals 12 residues. Germline CDR1 is SQVTM and CDR2 is ANQGSEA. V shed 6 bases and J shed 4 bases, with 12 bases lying between them. CDR3 sequence (DNA): TGCAGCGTCAGGGTGGGTGGCACTGAAGCTTTCTTT. It yields the protein CSVRVGGTEAFF.

The chain has TRBV5-1 and TRBJ1-1; 7 positions match TRBD1. Trimming at V came to 1 base and at J to 1 base, leaving 7 bases not matched to a gene. Germline CDR1 is SGHRS and CDR2 is YFSETQ. The CDR3 length is 16 residues. The CDR3: CASSLSYRTGNTEAFF. Here the CDR3 DNA reads TGCGCCAGCAGCTTGTCGTACCGGACAGGGAACACTGAAGCTTTCTTT.

The V gene is TRBV4-3, the J gene TRBJ2-5; TRBD2 aligns across 9 bases. CDR3 length: 17 residues. V dropped 1 base and J dropped 5; count of bases not matched to a gene: 11. The germline V gene encodes CDR1 LGHNA and CDR2 YSLEER. CDR3 sequence reads: CASSQAPGGGAAETQYF. Here the CDR3 DNA reads TGCGCCAGCAGCCAAGCCCCTGGCGGGGGGGCCGCGGAGACCCAGTACTTC.

The chain combines TRBV5-1 with TRBJ1-2; D is ambiguous. This CDR3 region has 15 residues. Germline-derived CDR1 and CDR2 are SGHRS and YFSETQ. V dropped 6 bases and J dropped 0 bases, with 15 bases sitting between them. CDR3 sequence reads: CASKQVQATNYGYTF. The DNA of the CDR3 is TGCGCCAGCAAGCAGGTCCAGGCCACTAACTATGGCTACACCTTC.

This chain uses TRBV3-1 (or the pseudogene TRBV3-2) with TRBJ1-5; D gene ambiguous. V was cut by 0 bases and J by 3 bases, with 9 bases left in between. The germline V gene encodes CDR1 LGHDT and CDR2 YNNKEL (reference sequence). The CDR3 extends over 15 amino acids. The CDR3 nucleotides are TGTGCCAGCAGCCAAGATATGGCCACCAATCAGCCCCAGCATTTT. Translation: CASSQDMATNQPQHF.

The rearrangement links TRBV11-3 to TRBJ1-3, with a tentative D call TRBD1 (5 bases). V shed 5 bases and J shed 2 bases, with 7 bases lying between them. The CDR3 consists of 13 residues. Germline V lookup: CDR1 SGHNT, CDR2 YENEEA. CDR3 region: CASSGTAGNTIYF. In DNA, the CDR3 is TGTGCCAGCAGCGGGACTGCTGGAAACACCATATATTTT.

The gene calls are TRBV5-1 and TRBJ1-3; the D is unclear. The germline V gene encodes CDR1 SGHRS and CDR2 YFSETQ. V lost 4 bases and J lost 0, with 17 bases in between. CDR3 length: 17 residues. This CDR3 is CASSPEGRPDSGNTIYF. CDR3 sequence (DNA): TGCGCCAGCAGCCCGGAGGGCCGGCCCGACTCTGGAAACACCATATATTTT.

The chain is built from TRBV6-5 and TRBJ2-7; 9 nucleotides match TRBD1. Germline V gene lookup returns CDR1 MNHEY and CDR2 SVGAGI. Germline trimming cut 7 bases from V and 7 bases from J; bases unmatched to any gene: 8. The CDR3 length is 13 residues. Written as DNA, the CDR3 is TGTGCCAGCATCGATACAGGGGGCGGGGAGCAGTACTTC. Translation gives CASIDTGGGEQYF.

The J gene is TRBJ2-7, the V gene TRBV14; TRBD1 agrees at 9 bases. The CDR3 runs 14 residues. CDR1 is SGHDN, CDR2 FVKESK, per germline. The trim removed 2 bases at V and 5 bases at J, leaving 4 bases unmatched. The CDR3 DNA follows: TGTGCCAGCAGCCAACCGGGACAGGGAAACGAGCAGTACTTC. Amino acids: CASSQPGQGNEQYF.

The genes are TRBV27 and TRBJ1-1; 9 positions match TRBD1. The V and J ends lost 7 bases and 5 bases, in that order; junction bases with no gene match: 5. Per germline, CDR1 MNHEY and CDR2 SMNVEV (reference sequence). This CDR3 is 13 amino acids long. As DNA, the CDR3 is TGTGCCAGCAATAACAGGGGGCGAACTGAAGCTTTCTTT. It codes for CASNNRGRTEAFF.

The chain combines TRBV4-1 with TRBJ1-2; 10 nucleotides align to TRBD1. V shed 2 bases, J shed 4 bases, and the junction held 7 bases outside the gene matches. Germline loops: CDR1 MGHRA, CDR2 YSYEKL. There are 16 residues in the CDR3. Written as DNA, the CDR3 is TGCGCCAGCAGCCAAATTGGGACAGGGGACCTCTATGGCTACACCTTC. Residues: CASSQIGTGDLYGYTF.

CDR3 residues: CASSPGTGTANGYTF. CDR3 nucleotides: TGCGCCAGCAGTCCAGGGACCGGGACAGCGAATGGCTACACCTTC. The chain joins TRBV10-1 to TRBJ1-2; TRBD1 agrees at 7 bases. The CDR3 is 15 residues long. V was pared by 5 bases and J by 6 bases, with 12 bases of the junction left unmatched. CDR1 is WNHNN and CDR2 is SYGVQD in the germline V gene (reference sequence).

The chain carries TRBV7-9 and TRBJ1-5, with TRBD1 matching 7 bases. J gave up 5 bases and V 8 bases, and 3 bases lay outside the gene matches. Germline lookup yields CDR1 SEHNR and CDR2 FQNEAQ (reference sequence). CDR3 length equals 12 residues. The CDR3 loop reads CASEGADQPQHF. The DNA of the CDR3 is TGTGCCAGCGAGGGGGCTGATCAGCCCCAGCATTTT.

The V gene is TRBV6-1, the J gene TRBJ2-2, with unresolved D. V was shortened by 1 base and J by 4 bases, with 7 bases between the two germline ends. This CDR3 has 14 residues. Germline V gene data show CDR1 as MNHNS and CDR2 as SASEGT. CDR3 loop: CASSEVSGTGELFF. CDR3 nucleotide sequence: TGTGCCAGCAGTGAAGTTTCGGGCACCGGGGAGCTGTTTTTT.

CDR3 sequence: CASSPPGTGPGKLFF. CDR3 nucleotides: TGCGCCAGCAGCCCTCCGGGGACAGGGCCGGGAAAACTGTTTTTT. The chain uses TRBV5-1 and TRBJ1-4, with 9 bases matching TRBD1. The CDR3 runs 15 residues. Germline assignment: CDR1 SGHRS and CDR2 YFSETQ. Germline trimming cut 4 bases from V and 10 bases from J; bases unmatched to any gene: 11.

The chain is built from TRBV28 and TRBJ2-2, with TRBD2 as a possible D gene (5 bases). CDR1 is MDHEN and CDR2 is SYDVKM in the germline V gene. The V and J ends lost 3 bases and 10 bases respectively, with 12 bases between them. CDR3 length equals 13 residues. DNA for the CDR3: TGTGCCAGCAGTTTCTATACTAGGTCGGAGCTGTTTTTT. This sequence encodes CASSFYTRSELFF.